This TCR beta chain stems from a study of identical twins. This clonotype was detected a few times. TCRdb itself ran the 5' RACE reads through MiXCR, one entry per CDR3 protein. The sample holds around 340,000 distinct CDR3 sequences, around 9% seen once. This CDR3 has 12 amino acids. The sequencing sample was made of naive T cells sorted from blood. The sequence derives from a woman aged 45-65 years in good health. The chain employs TRBV21-1 and TRBJ2-7. TRBV21-1 is classified as a pseudogene. The CDR3 region has the DNA TGTGCCAGCAGCCCCATATGGTGCGAGCAGTACTTC. The encoded protein is CASSPIWCEQYF.